The sequence of this TCR beta chain was determined in a study of T-cell reconstitution after alpha-beta-depleted transplantation in children. The TCRbeta library incorporated unique molecular identifiers. TCRdb reprocessed the PCR reads with MiXCR, giving one entry per CDR3 protein. The sample holds about 120,000 distinct CDR3 sequences, roughly 23% seen once. Regarding the study as a whole: Several hundred expanded graft clones reportedly supplied alpha-beta T cells about two months after transplant. Surviving thymic progenitors and recipient T cells were the source of high TCRbeta diversity at day 60 in some patients.

The CDR3 runs 12 residues. V was cut by 6 bases and J by 3 bases, with 9 bases left in between. Of note for this clonotype: Its antigen is not identified.

J is TRBJ2-7 and V is TRBV12-3 or TRBV12-4; D call uncertain. The clonotype originates from a male patient between 2 and 10 years old who had a stem cell transplant for chronic granulomatous disease, so the T cells may come from the graft donor. The sample in question was PBMCs, mostly from graft donor cells, obtained 180 days after TCRalphabeta/CD19-depleted stem cell transplant. DNA for the CDR3: TGTGCCAGCAGGGAATTGGGCTACGAGCAGTACTTC. Encoded protein: CASRELGYEQYF.